The 10 T cell receptor beta chains below all came from one sample that was sequenced in a study of T cell repertoires and leukemia-associated antigens. What these receptors recognize is not known. TCRdb re-analysed the 5' RACE reads in MiXCR, keeping a single row per CDR3 protein. Among some 12,000 distinct CDR3 sequences listed, 42% were seen once. The material sequenced was CD3+ T cells sorted from blood and cultured. The receptors derive from a female donor in good health.

There are a few counts of this clonotype. The V call is TRBV20-1, the J call TRBJ2-3, with D hard to call. The CDR3 has 11 residues. Trimming stripped 6 bases from V and 7 bases from J, with 11 bases between. Germline CDR1 DFQATT, CDR2 SNEGSKA (reference sequence). The CDR3 is CSASPTNTQYF. The CDR3 bases are TGCAGTGCCAGCCCCACGAATACGCAGTATTTT.

The V call is TRBV29-1, the J call TRBJ2-3; D is unclear. The CDR3 runs to 13 residues. The ends were cut back, 5 bases at V and 4 bases at J, with 13 bases in the middle. Germline loops: CDR1 SQVTM, CDR2 ANQGSEA. This chain's CDR3 is CSVPGPWADTQYF. The CDR3 DNA sequence: TGCAGCGTTCCGGGTCCATGGGCAGATACGCAGTATTTT.

A single count supports this clonotype. The gene calls are TRBV19 and TRBJ2-4; D might be TRBD2 (6 bases). The V and J ends lost 5 bases and 3 bases respectively, with 14 bases between them. Germline V gene sequence: CDR1 LNHDA, CDR2 SQIVND (reference sequence). This CDR3 contains 15 residues. The CDR3: CASSGSGGRKNIQYF. In DNA, the CDR3 is TGTGCCAGTAGTGGATCCGGAGGGCGCAAAAACATTCAGTACTTC.

This clonotype was found a few times. The chain carries TRBV20-1 and TRBJ1-5; D not resolved. Germline V lookup: CDR1 DFQATT, CDR2 SNEGSKA (reference sequence). The CDR3 is 13 amino acids. V was shortened by 3 bases and J by 0 bases, with 6 bases between the two germline ends. The CDR3 nucleotides are TGCAGTGCTAGCAAGGATAGCAATCAGCCCCAGCATTTT. Translated: CSASKDSNQPQHF.

This clonotype was observed many times. V gene TRBV5-1 combines with J gene TRBJ2-1; possible D gene TRBD1, 6 bases. Trimming left V 1 base short and J 13 bases short, with 12 bases between. The germline V gene encodes CDR1 SGHRS and CDR2 YFSETQ. The CDR3 is 12 amino acids. CDR3: CASSLFQGIQFF. The CDR3 DNA is TGCGCCAGCAGCTTGTTTCAGGGGATCCAGTTCTTC.

This clonotype was detected once. In this CDR3 the conserved last residue, phenylalanine or tryptophan, is missing, so a read error is likely. The DNA for the CDR3 is TGTGCCAGCAGCTCCTCCCAGAACACCAGGGGCTTGAAGACCCAGTACCTT. Translation gives CASSSSQNTRGLKTQYL. J is TRBJ2-5 and V is TRBV7-9, with D maybe TRBD1 (6 bases). Per germline, CDR1 SEHNR and CDR2 FQNEAQ (reference sequence). V dropped 4 bases and J dropped 6 bases, with 24 bases sitting between them. The CDR3 is 17 residues long.

Notes on this clonotype: The missing conserved phenylalanine or tryptophan at the end of this CDR3 makes a read error likely. V usage is TRBV24-1 and J usage is TRBJ2-1; TRBD2 matches at 7 bases. Trimming cost V 0 bases and J 6 bases; bases outside gene matches: 10. The CDR3 consists of 17 residues. Germline values: CDR1 KGHDR, CDR2 SFDVKD. The CDR3 is CATSDLPAGAVRNEQFL. Written as DNA, the CDR3 is TGTGCCACCAGTGATTTGCCGGCGGGAGCTGTGCGCAATGAGCAGTTCCTC.

This clonotype showed up many times. The chain is built from TRBV5-1 and TRBJ2-5; tentative D call: TRBD2 (5 bases). Trimming pared 0 bases from V and 3 bases from J, leaving 12 bases between. The CDR3 has 15 residues. Germline lookup yields CDR1 SGHRS and CDR2 YFSETQ. CDR3 protein: CASSLGTRTKETQYF. The CDR3 bases are TGCGCCAGCAGCTTGGGAACTAGAACCAAAGAGACCCAGTACTTC.

This clonotype was counted only a few times. An end of the junction differs from the germline gene, which may be a read error. The chain is built from TRBV2 and TRBJ2-1; D gene ambiguous. The CDR3 loop spans 11 amino acids. The V gene's germline CDR1 is SNHLY and CDR2 FYNNEI. DNA for the CDR3: TGCGCCAGCAGTGAAATCCATGAGCAGGTCTTC. It yields the protein CASSEIHEQVF.

The CDR3 DNA sequence: TGTGCCAGCAGCTTGGCAGCGACAGGGGGCAGGAGCACCGGGGAGCTGTTTTTT. Its protein product is CASSLAATGGRSTGELFF. This chain links TRBV5-4 with TRBJ2-2, with TRBD1 matching 10 bases. Germline CDR1 and CDR2: SGHNT and YYREEE (reference sequence). This CDR3 contains 18 residues. V shed 0 bases and J 4 bases; nucleotides not matched to a gene: 9. The entire variable domain, with the rest obtained from reference TRBV5-4 and TRBJ2-2, is as follows: ETGVTQSPTHLIKTRGQQVTLRCSSQSGHNTVSWYQQALGQGPQFIFQYYREEENGRGNFPPRFSGLQFPNYSSELNVNALELDDSALYLCASSLAATGGRSTGELFFGEGSRLTVL.